This TCR beta chain emerged from a study of blood T cell repertoires in COVID-19. Study overall: Donors in the United States, Italy and Spain gave samples during acute or convalescent COVID-19. Sources were T cells, B-cell-depleted T cells, or PBMCs; the material itself was cDNA or gDNA.

Germline values: CDR1 SGHTA, CDR2 FQGNSA. This CDR3 has 14 amino acids. Trimming at V came to 5 bases and at J to 13 bases, leaving 12 bases not matched to a gene. Methods used by the authors: Reference gene primers were amplified, and this amplification served to estimate nucleated cell counts. Method: immunoSEQ multiplex PCR; TCRdb's copy keeps in-frame clones and lacks some. That table gives V, J and clone size, and the DNA gave D and trimming. Of some 100,000 clones detected, 88% appear once; the ten largest clones hold approximately 4.8%. What was sequenced was peripheral blood. This clonotype originated in a woman at least 80 years old with active COVID-19. This sequence joins TRBV7-2 and TRBJ2-2, with 8 nucleotides matching TRBD2. The CDR3 is CASSAQTGTRGLFF. In DNA, the CDR3 is TGTGCCAGCAGCGCACAGACCGGGACTAGGGGGCTGTTTTTT.